The T cell receptor beta chain described here comes from a study of blood T cells in healthy people across ages (dated by TCRdb to between 2014 and 2016). As for the study more broadly: In model experiments, template switching captured roughly one uniquely barcoded TCR beta cDNA molecule for every two T cells. The study measured age-related changes in TCR beta repertoire diversity using deep sequencing normalized with unique cDNA molecular identifiers. The donors were split into four age groups: young (average around 16 years), middle-aged (39), aged (around 67) and long-lived (roughly 77). To avoid experimental bias, donors of different ages were randomly spread across the sequencing lanes. Two additional independent replicas of 1 million unique cDNA reads from the same blood draw were analyzed for two donors (one aged 18 to 30 and one aged 80 or older).

Libraries were prepared through 5' RACE. The instrument was an Illumina HiSeq 2500. A second roughly 6 to 11 cycle PCR used a sample-barcoded 5' primer and a J-beta primer mix. A template-switch 5' adaptor carrying 12 random nucleotides introduced a unique molecular identifier onto each TCR beta cDNA molecule. At least 3 million CDR3-containing paired-end reads were obtained from each sample. The Mint cDNA synthesis kit, primed by a TRBC-specific oligonucleotide, was used to synthesize first-strand cDNA from all RNA. After uracil-DNA glycosylase treatment, a first 18-cycle PCR used universal primers M1SS and BC2_uni_R on all cDNA. Under the source paper's analysis protocol: For normalization, 1 million high-quality reads were randomly selected from each sample, with every read carrying a distinct molecular identifier. Instead of being binned into consensus sequences, reads with shared molecular identifiers were discarded. MiTCR, set to a Q25 quality threshold and the strictest error-elimination algorithm, was used for CDR3 identification, clonotype clustering and error correction. A nonparametric unseen species model with Euler transformation was used to estimate lower-bound total TCR beta diversity. TCRdb cleaned the public reads at Q25 with fastp, built clones with MiXCR and kept in-frame beta chains. One record per CDR3 amino acid sequence lists the most common genes and DNA. The V and J calls and clone size are TCRdb's, not the authors'. The sample has some 640,000 distinct CDR3 sequences on record, 45% to 50% of them singletons. The top ten clones comprise 25% to 35% of the sample.

At the junction V is shortened by 4 bases and J by 2 bases, with 15 bases in between. From a lookup of the germline V gene, CDR1 and CDR2 are KGHSH and LQKENI. From its cysteine to its phenylalanine, the CDR3 spans 16 amino acids. CDR3 DNA is the only sequence kept; it has 48 bases, read in frame from the first base. Study-wide conclusions, independent of this receptor: Estimates of total diversity based on one million sequenced T cells were regarded as lower bounds and as underestimates. Observed TCR beta diversity correlated strongly with the percentage of naive T cells measured by flow cytometry. As age increased, observed TCR beta diversity per million T cells dropped in a roughly linear way, and a significant reduction was already evident by age 40. Because the CMV infection status of the donors was unknown, age-related changes in expanded clonotypes may potentially have been confounded. Since profiling was done on bulk unsorted PBMCs, naive and antigen-experienced compartments could not be conclusively compared. Compared with the aged group, the long-lived group had more naive CD4+ T cells, fewer expanded clones and increased TCR diversity, suggesting age selection.

The donors were roughly 40 Caucasian individuals from Russia, aged roughly 6 to 100 years, who were systemically healthy. Roughly 9 milliliters of peripheral blood were drawn from each donor into EDTA-treated Vacutainer tubes. Ficoll-Paque density-gradient centrifugation was used to isolate PBMCs, with at least 7 million per sample. Total RNA, at least 6 micrograms per sample, was extracted from PBMCs with Trizol reagent. The percentages of naive CD45RAhigh/CD27high T cells were determined by flow cytometry on a PBMC aliquot from every donor. Remarks on this clonotype: No cognate antigen has been identified for it. Per-base quality was not reported, and no clone a single base away is much larger than it.

Source material: blood. Rearrangement joined TRBV18 to TRBJ1-5, with no confident D gene call. The clonotype comes from a woman aged 55-69 years in good health. The nucleotide sequence reads as follows: TGTGCCAGCTCACGACGGGTTGAAAAGGGCAATCAGCCCCAGCATTTT. Its translation reads: CASSRRVEKGNQPQHF.